This is a list of T cell receptor beta chains from one sample in a study of CD8 T cells in ankylosing spondylitis. Each CDR3 protein gets one entry after TCRdb re-called the 5' RACE reads with MiXCR. The table records about 800,000 distinct CDR3 sequences, approximately 12% of them present only once. The sample was blood, either unsorted or a sorted T cell fraction (not recorded which). All receptors come from a male donor with ankylosing spondylitis. The CDR3 runs from the conserved cysteine through the conserved F or W. The D gene is left open where the match is weak. Size values are once, few and many counts, or a class for expanded clones, and some rows have none.

v_gene	abundance	j_gene	d_gene	CDR3nt	CDR3aa
TRBV20-1	few	TRBJ2-7	-	TGCAGTGCTAGAGATCTGCGGGCCCCCTACGAGCAGTACTTC	CSARDLRAPYEQYF
TRBV10-3	few	TRBJ1-1	-	TGTGCCATCAGTAACAGGGAGGGCACTGAAGCTTTCTTT	CAISNREGTEAFF
TRBV6-5	many	TRBJ2-2	-	TGTGCCAGCAGTTACTCGAGTTTGAGATTCTCGGACACCGGGGAGCTGTTTTTT	CASSYSSLRFSDTGELFF
TRBV7-2	many	TRBJ2-1	-	TGTGCCAGCAGCACCGGGATCTACAATGAGCAGTTCTTC	CASSTGIYNEQFF
TRBV5-1	many	TRBJ2-3	TRBD1	TGCGCCAGCAGCGAGGAAGGGGGCGCAGATACGCAGTATTTT	CASSEEGGADTQYF
TRBV4-2	few	TRBJ1-2	-	TGTGCCAGCAGCCAAAGGGTGGCAGCTAACTATGGCTACACCTTC	CASSQRVAANYGYTF
TRBV6-5	few	TRBJ1-2	-	TGTGCCAGCAGTTACTCACAGGGATGGGATGGCTACACCTTC	CASSYSQGWDGYTF
TRBV7-2	many	TRBJ1-1	-	TGTGCCAGCAGCTCCCAAGGGATGAACACTGAAGCTTTCTTT	CASSSQGMNTEAFF
TRBV7-2	few	TRBJ1-2	-	TGTGCCAGCAGCTCGGGACTGCTATACACCTTC	CASSSGLLYTF
TRBV20-1	many	TRBJ2-7	-	TGCAGTGCTAGTAGTAGCATGGCCTACGAGCAGTACTTC	CSASSSMAYEQYF
TRBV6-5	few	TRBJ2-3	-	TGTGCCAGCAGTTACACCCCCTTTTTCGGGACAACGTCCACAGATACGCAGTATTTT	CASSYTPFFGTTSTDTQYF
TRBV29-1	many	TRBJ2-5	-	TGCAGCGTTCGACACCGCGGCGGAGAGACCCAGTACTTC	CSVRHRGGETQYF
TRBV6-1	-	TRBJ1-1	-	TGTGCCAGCAGTACCCTTTTGGGGGGGACTGAAGCTTTCTTT	CASSTLLGGTEAFF
TRBV6-1	few	TRBJ2-5	-	TGTGCCAGCAGTGGAGGGGTATACCGGGAGACCCAGTACTTC	CASSGGVYRETQYF
TRBV3-1	-	TRBJ2-3	-	TGTGCCAGCAGCCCCCGGGACGGCGCTAATACGCAGTATTTT	CASSPRDGANTQYF
TRBV6-2/TRBV6-3	many	TRBJ2-7	-	TGTGCCAGCACCCGGGACGGCAGAACCTACGAGCAGTACTTC	CASTRDGRTYEQYF
TRBV28	few	TRBJ2-2	-	TGTGCCAGCCAGAAGAACACCGGGGAGCTGTTTTTT	CASQKNTGELFF
TRBV4-2	once	TRBJ2-2	-	TGTGCCAGCAGCCAAGATTTGGCGTCCCCCGGGGAGCTGTTTTTT	CASSQDLASPGELFF
TRBV9	-	TRBJ2-3	-	TGTGCCAGCAGCCCCCTAACAGCTACAGATACGCAGTATTTT	CASSPLTATDTQYF
TRBV29-1	-	TRBJ1-1	-	TGCAGCGTTGACGACAGGATGAACACTGAAGCTTTCTTT	CSVDDRMNTEAFF
TRBV20-1	few	TRBJ1-2	-	TGCAGTGCTAGTCCCACCCGAGCACTTAACTATGGCTACACCTTC	CSASPTRALNYGYTF
TRBV28	-	TRBJ2-7	-	TGTGCCAGCAGTTCGGGAAGCGGGACACCCTACTTC	CASSSGSGTPYF
TRBV6-2/TRBV6-3	-	TRBJ2-5	TRBD1	TGTGCCAGCAGGGGGGACCTCGGACAGGGGTACCAAGAGACCCAGTACTTC	CASRGDLGQGYQETQYF
TRBV28	few	TRBJ2-2	TRBD1	TGTGCCAGCAGTTTTAACAGGGGGCCCGCCGGGGAGCTGTTTTTT	CASSFNRGPAGELFF
TRBV19	few	TRBJ2-2	-	TGTGCCAGTACCGCGGACACCGGGGAGCTGTTTTTT	CASTADTGELFF